One sample yielded the 20 T cell receptor beta chains listed below, sequenced in a study of Ad26.COV2.S vaccination and SARS-CoV-2 variants. Here immunoSEQ multiplex PCR was the method, and the copy in TCRdb shows in-frame clones only, minus some. Altogether 300,000 to 350,000 clones are present, about nine tenths being singletons, with the ten largest covering roughly 6%. Treatment: some 20 received Ad26.COV2.S at low or high dose, single or two shots; 5 received placebo; per-sample allocation not given. Specimens were obtained on day 63 following the first vaccine or placebo injection. The material sequenced was peripheral blood, taken in a trial of Ad26.COV2.S vaccine versus placebo. Source of these receptors: a person between 18 and 65 years old who received the Ad26.COV2.S COVID-19 vaccine or a placebo.

About this clone: Distinct nucleotide sequences in the sample also encode this CDR3. The chain carries TRBV4-3 and TRBJ2-1; tentatively, D is TRBD2 (5 bases). In germline, CDR1 is LGHNA, CDR2 YSLEER. The V end was cut by 0 bases, the J end by 0 bases, with 9 bases between. The length of the CDR3 is 16 residues. CDR3 residues: CASSQDRGSSYNEQFF. CDR3 nucleotides: TGCGCCAGCAGCCAAGATCGTGGGAGCTCCTACAATGAGCAGTTCTTC.

V usage is TRBV4-3 and J usage is TRBJ2-1; D perhaps matches TRBD2 (6 bases). Trimming removed 0 bases from V and 7 bases from J, with 19 bases in between. The CDR3 consists of 17 residues. Per germline, CDR1 LGHNA and CDR2 YSLEER. The DNA for the CDR3 is TGCGCCAGCAGCCAAGATCGGACCGGACTCAGCGGGAATGAGCAGTTCTTC. Amino acid sequence: CASSQDRTGLSGNEQFF.

The rearrangement uses TRBV9 and TRBJ2-1; TRBD2 is a possible D gene (6 bases). The V end was cut by 2 bases, the J end by 5 bases, with 8 bases between. The length of the CDR3 is 13 residues. Germline CDR1 is SGDLS and CDR2 is YYNGEE. The CDR3 region is CASSVTSNNEQFF. The CDR3 DNA reads as TGTGCCAGCAGCGTGACTAGTAACAATGAGCAGTTCTTC.

The chain's CDR3 is CASSAPGTSTPDTQYF. As DNA, the CDR3 is TGTGCCAGCAGTGCCCCCGGGACTAGTACCCCAGATACGCAGTATTTT. The rearrangement uses TRBV2 and TRBJ2-3, with 8 positions matching TRBD2. J was trimmed by 4 bases and V by 4 bases; bases with no gene match: 10. The CDR3 is 16 amino acids. In germline, CDR1 is SNHLY, CDR2 FYNNEI.

The V gene is TRBV5-1, the J gene TRBJ1-1; a possible D gene is TRBD1 (5 bases). The CDR3 contains 14 residues. Trimming took off 1 base at V and 1 base at J, with 8 bases between the two ends. Germline V gene lookup returns CDR1 SGHRS and CDR2 YFSETQ. CDR3 amino acids: CASSLWGSNTEAFF. The CDR3 bases are TGCGCCAGCAGCTTGTGGGGCTCGAACACTGAAGCTTTCTTT. The whole variable domain, filled in from reference TRBV5-1 and TRBJ1-1, reads KAGVTQTPRYLIKTRGQQVTLSCSPISGHRSVSWYQQTPGQGLQFLFEYFSETQRNKGNFPGRFSGRQFSNSRSEMNVSTLELGDSALYLCASSLWGSNTEAFFGQGTRLTVV.

The V and J genes are TRBV9 and TRBJ1-4, with D maybe TRBD1 (6 bases). Trimming took 0 bases from V and 8 from J, leaving 11 bases between them. The CDR3 length is 14 residues. Germline CDR1 and CDR2: SGDLS and YYNGEE. The CDR3: CASSVEGGWEKLFF. The CDR3 DNA follows: TGTGCCAGCAGCGTAGAGGGGGGCTGGGAAAAACTGTTTTTT.

The J gene is TRBJ2-5, the V gene TRBV9; weak D call: TRBD1 (5 bases). V dropped 3 bases and J dropped 5 bases, with 11 bases sitting between them. Germline V lookup: CDR1 SGDLS, CDR2 YYNGEE. The CDR3 extends over 13 amino acids. The CDR3 loop is CASSAGPEETQYF. The DNA for the CDR3 is TGTGCCAGCAGCGCAGGGCCGGAGGAGACCCAGTACTTC.

V and J are TRBV7-3 and TRBJ2-1; D unresolved. The CDR3 is 13 residues long. V lost 5 bases and J 4 bases, leaving 9 bases between the germline ends. Germline CDR1 and CDR2: SGHTA and FQGTGA. DNA for the CDR3: TGTGCCAGCAGCACGCTACCATACAATGAGCAGTTCTTC. Translating gives CASSTLPYNEQFF.

This rearrangement joins TRBV15 to TRBJ2-6; D is unclear. V was pared by 3 bases and J by 3 bases, with 3 bases between. Germline CDR1 reads LNHNV; CDR2 reads YYDKDF (reference sequence). The CDR3 is 13 residues long. For the CDR3, the DNA is TGTGCCACCAGCAGGGGTGGGGCCAACGTCCTGACTTTC. It encodes CATSRGGANVLTF.

This chain links TRBV6-4 with TRBJ2-1, with a weak D call TRBD2 (5 bases). CDR3 length: 15 amino acids. V shed 2 bases and J shed 4 bases, with 12 bases lying between them. Germline V gene lookup returns CDR1 MRHNA and CDR2 SNTAGT. The CDR3 sequence is CASSDGSDAYNEQFF. The CDR3 DNA is TGTGCCAGCAGTGACGGGAGCGACGCTTACAATGAGCAGTTCTTC.

V and J are TRBV7-8 and TRBJ2-2; D call uncertain. The germline V and J ends were trimmed by 5 bases and 5 bases, with 6 bases remaining between them. Germline V gives CDR1 SGHVS, CDR2 FQNEAQ. CDR3 length: 12 amino acids. The CDR3 nucleotides are TGTGCCAGCAGCCCTATTACCGGGGAGCTGTTTTTT. Protein: CASSPITGELFF. Full variable domain (outside the CDR3, taken from reference TRBV7-8 and TRBJ2-2): GAGVSQSPRYKVAKRGQDVALRCDPISGHVSLFWYQQALGQGPEFLTYFQNEAQLDKSGLPSDRFFAERPEGSVSTLKIQRTQQEDSAVYLCASSPITGELFFGEGSRLTVL.

This CDR3 reads CASSSLTGGGYGYTF. CDR3 DNA: TGTGCCAGCAGCTCCCTAACAGGGGGCGGCTATGGCTACACCTTC. The gene calls are TRBV11-2 and TRBJ1-2, with 9 bases fitting TRBD1. The CDR3 has 15 amino acids. Looked up from germline, CDR1 is SGHAT and CDR2 is FQNNGV. The junction had 7 bases not matched to a gene; V was cut back by 4 bases and J by 4 bases.

The chain combines TRBV7-3 with TRBJ2-7, with D possibly matching TRBD1 (6 bases). Trimming took 5 bases from V and 0 from J, leaving 17 bases between them. Germline CDR1 reads SGHTA; CDR2 reads FQGTGA. The CDR3 covers 16 residues. DNA for the CDR3: TGTGCCAGCAGCCCCCGGACAGCCCATAGCTCCTACGAGCAGTACGTC. Translated, it gives CASSPRTAHSSYEQYV.

The chain has TRBV12-5 and TRBJ1-4, with D possibly being TRBD1 (5 bases). CDR1 and CDR2 (germline): LGHNT, FRNRAP. This CDR3 contains 18 residues. V lost 7 bases, J lost 14 bases, and 35 bases lay in between. This CDR3 is CASATYILGTQPPGPLFF. CDR3 in DNA: TGTGCTAGTGCCACGTACATACTGGGGACCCAACCACCCGGCCCCCTGTTTTTT.

V gene TRBV4-1 combines with J gene TRBJ2-3; a weak D match, TRBD2 (6 bases). The ends were cut back, 0 bases at V and 6 bases at J, with 10 bases in the middle. The CDR3 covers 14 residues. Germline loops: CDR1 MGHRA, CDR2 YSYEKL. CDR3 DNA sequence: TGCGCCAGCAGCCAAGAGGGGAGGACGGATACGCAGTATTTT. Translation gives CASSQEGRTDTQYF.

The chain links TRBV29-1 to TRBJ1-2; 9 bases line up with TRBD1. The CDR3 is 19 amino acids. The ends lost 2 bases at V and 1 base at J; junction bases unmatched: 17. Germline CDR1 reads SQVTM; CDR2 reads ANQGSEA. CDR3 sequence reads: CSVELIGGWTGVDNYGYTF. The CDR3 nucleotides read TGCAGCGTTGAATTGATCGGGGGATGGACAGGGGTCGATAACTATGGCTACACCTTC.

CDR3 nucleotides: TGCGCCAGCAGCCAAGAAAATGAACAGGGGTACACCGGGGAGCTGTTTTTT. Amino acids: CASSQENEQGYTGELFF. V gene TRBV4-3 combines with J gene TRBJ2-2; 7 bases agree with TRBD1. The CDR3 runs to 17 residues. Germline loops: CDR1 LGHNA, CDR2 YSLEER. The ends lost 0 bases at V and 3 bases at J; junction bases unmatched: 7.

The chain's CDR3 is CASSERQGWAFF. CDR3 bases: TGTGCCAGCAGTGAGCGACAGGGATGGGCTTTCTTT. The rearrangement links TRBV25-1 to TRBJ1-1, with 7 bases matching TRBD1. The CDR3 consists of 12 residues. J lost 11 bases, V lost 3 bases, and 6 bases had no gene match. Germline V gene sequence: CDR1 MGHDK, CDR2 SYGVNS.

This chain uses TRBV2 with TRBJ1-1; D remains ambiguous. Germline lookup yields CDR1 SNHLY and CDR2 FYNNEI. Trimming stripped 6 bases from V and 0 bases from J, with 17 bases between. The CDR3 loop spans 16 amino acids. For the CDR3, the DNA is TGTGCCAGCAGATATAGACACATCTTAATGAACACTGAAGCTTTCTTT. This sequence encodes CASRYRHILMNTEAFF.

This clone appeared a single time. V usage is TRBV5-8 and J usage is TRBJ1-2; 7 bases agree with TRBD1. CDR1 is SGHTS and CDR2 is YDEGEE in the germline V gene. CDR3 length equals 13 residues. The ends lost 3 bases at V and 6 bases at J; junction bases unmatched: 5. This chain's CDR3 is CASSYRGLDGYTF. CDR3 nucleotides: TGTGCCAGCAGCTATAGGGGGCTGGATGGCTACACCTTC. The whole variable domain, remainder taken from reference TRBV5-8 and TRBJ1-2, is EAGVTQSPTHLIKTRGQQATLRCSPISGHTSVYWYQQALGLGLQFLLWYDEGEERNRGNFPPRFSGRQFPNYSSELNVNALELEDSALYLCASSYRGLDGYTFGSGTRLTVV.